This T cell receptor (beta chain) was profiled in a study of cytotoxic CD8 clonotypes in ibrutinib-treated CLL. Study-level results: Ibrutinib response saw clonality rise, and progression saw it return toward baseline. Sampling times (in sustained-remission versus progressing patients) were not the same. Pretreatment clonality was elevated relative to age-matched healthy donors and paralleled circulating CD8+ T-cell counts.

With 3 bases removed from V and 3 bases from J, the gap between germline ends came to 5 bases. The CDR3 totals 12 residues. Germline V CDR1 and CDR2: MDHEN, SYDVKM. The assay was immunoSEQ multiplex PCR, and TCRdb's table has in-frame clones only and misses some. The data contain around 140,000 clones, over 75% of them singletons. In the case of this clone: Its antigen remains unknown.

The chain carries TRBV28 and TRBJ1-2; no definite D call. This clonotype originated in a human donor with chronic lymphocytic leukemia. This specimen was PBMCs, taken after 36 months of ibrutinib treatment. The DNA of the CDR3 is TGTGCCAGCAGTTTCATGGACTATGGCTACACCTTC. Its protein product is CASSFMDYGYTF.